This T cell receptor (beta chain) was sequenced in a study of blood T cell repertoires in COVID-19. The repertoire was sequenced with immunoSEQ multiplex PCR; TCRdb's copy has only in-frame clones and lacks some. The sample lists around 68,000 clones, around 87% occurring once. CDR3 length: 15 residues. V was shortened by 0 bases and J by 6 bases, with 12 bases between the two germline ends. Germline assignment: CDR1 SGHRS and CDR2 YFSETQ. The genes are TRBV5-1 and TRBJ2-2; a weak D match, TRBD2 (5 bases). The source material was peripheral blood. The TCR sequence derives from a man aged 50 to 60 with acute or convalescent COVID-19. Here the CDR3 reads CASSLGRAPAGELFF. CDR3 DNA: TGCGCCAGCAGCTTGGGGCGGGCTCCCGCCGGGGAGCTGTTTTTT. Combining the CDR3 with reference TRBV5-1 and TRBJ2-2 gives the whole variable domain KAGVTQTPRYLIKTRGQQVTLSCSPISGHRSVSWYQQTPGQGLQFLFEYFSETQRNKGNFPGRFSGRQFSNSRSEMNVSTLELGDSALYLCASSLGRAPAGELFFGEGSRLTVL.